The rows below give T cell receptor beta chains drawn from one sample of a study of regulatory T cells in long-lasting Graves disease. One entry per CDR3 protein results from TCRdb running MiXCR on the multiplex PCR reads. This table has hundreds of thousands of distinct CDR3 sequences, roughly a sixth appearing once. The same data also contributed to another study, on T cells in Graves' hyperthyroidism and ophthalmopathy.

The input for sequencing was peripheral blood mononuclear cells (PBMCs), taken at new diagnosis, from a patient treated with antithyroid drugs. Every receptor here comes from a man aged 35 to 55 with Graves disease. Both conserved end residues are part of each CDR3. D genes are given only for firm matches. Expanded clones get a size class; other rows say once, few or many, or leave the size out.

d_call,clone_size,v_call,j_call,cdr3_aa,cdr3_nt
NA,NA,TRBV28,TRBJ1-5,CVSVSSNQPQHF,TGTGTCAGCGTCAGTAGCAATCAGCCCCAGCATTTT
TRBD1,many,TRBV2,TRBJ2-7,CASRGTDYEQYF,TGTGCCAGCAGAGGGACAGACTACGAGCAGTACTTC
NA,NA,TRBV11-2,TRBJ1-5,CASSLDGHSNQPQHF,TGTGCCAGCAGCTTAGACGGCCATAGCAATCAGCCCCAGCATTTT
NA,few,TRBV2,TRBJ1-5,CATSRSTSNQPQHF,TGTGCCACTAGCCGGTCGACTAGCAATCAGCCCCAGCATTTT
NA,many,TRBV2,TRBJ2-1,CASTRGTSSYNEQFF,TGTGCCAGCACCCGAGGCACGAGCTCCTACAATGAGCAGTTCTTC
NA,many,TRBV5-1,TRBJ1-1,CASSPTVGTEAFF,TGCGCCAGCAGCCCGACCGTTGGCACTGAAGCTTTCTTT
NA,few,TRBV6-1,TRBJ2-7,CASRGGLEQYF,TGTGCCAGCAGGGGCGGACTCGAGCAGTACTTC
NA,NA,TRBV5-6,TRBJ1-6,CASSLGPRVEQAPLHF,TGTGCCAGCAGCTTGGGGCCCCGGGTTGAACAGGCACCCCTCCACTTT
NA,NA,TRBV3-1,TRBJ2-5,CASSQSGLEQYF,TGTGCCAGCAGCCAGTCCGGGCTTGAGCAGTACTTC
TRBD1,many,TRBV4-1,TRBJ1-3,CASSRTRTGGGNTIYF,TGCGCCAGCAGCCGGACCAGGACAGGAGGTGGAAACACCATATATTTT
TRBD1,many,TRBV12-3/TRBV12-4,TRBJ2-2,CASSQGQGVTGELFF,TGTGCCAGCAGTCAGGGACAGGGGGTCACCGGGGAGCTGTTTTTT
NA,NA,TRBV6-1,TRBJ1-3,CASSPRYGNTIYF,TGTGCCAGCAGTCCTAGATATGGAAACACCATATATTTT
TRBD2,NA,TRBV6-2/TRBV6-3,TRBJ2-7,CASSYSGGGLLYEQYF,TGTGCCAGCAGTTACTCGGGGGGGGGGTTACTCTACGAGCAGTACTTC
NA,many,TRBV6-1,TRBJ2-7,CATKMGIDYEQYF,TGTGCCACCAAAATGGGGATTGACTACGAGCAGTACTTC
NA,many,TRBV29-1,TRBJ2-1,CSVARSGTYNEQFF,TGCAGCGTTGCCCGCTCGGGCACCTACAATGAGCAGTTCTTC
TRBD2,few,TRBV13,TRBJ2-3,CASSPRLRTSGGTQYF,TGTGCCAGCAGCCCACGACTCCGGACTAGCGGGGGCACGCAGTATTTT
NA,NA,TRBV7-8,TRBJ2-2,CASSLEFPGLSNTGELFF,TGTGCCAGCAGCTTAGAGTTTCCGGGTCTTTCAAACACCGGGGAGCTGTTTTTT
TRBD1,NA,TRBV15,TRBJ2-3,CATSTWTGASTDTQCF,TGTGCCACCAGCACCTGGACAGGGGCAAGCACAGATACGCAGTGTTTT
TRBD2,many,TRBV30,TRBJ2-3,CAWSPGLAASTDTQYF,TGTGCCTGGAGTCCGGGACTAGCGGCTAGCACAGATACGCAGTATTTT
NA,NA,TRBV29-1,TRBJ1-4,CSVVGTGLENNEKLFF,TGCAGCGTTGTGGGCACAGGGCTCGAGAATAATGAAAAACTGTTTTTT
NA,few,TRBV6-2/TRBV6-3,TRBJ1-4,CASNPGTTNEKLFF,TGTGCCAGCAATCCAGGGACAACTAATGAAAAACTGTTTTTT
TRBD1,NA,TRBV9,TRBJ1-2,CASSVAQRADRGNYGYTF,TGTGCCAGCAGCGTAGCTCAACGGGCGGACAGGGGTAACTATGGCTACACCTTC
TRBD2,many,TRBV12-3/TRBV12-4,TRBJ2-3,CASSLALSGGSTDTQYF,TGTGCCAGCAGTTTAGCGCTGAGCGGGGGTAGCACAGATACGCAGTATTTT
NA,NA,TRBV15,TRBJ1-2,CATSGVTPTASGYTF,TGTGCCACCAGCGGAGTGACCCCTACAGCCAGTGGCTACACCTTC
TRBD1,many,TRBV18,TRBJ1-5,CASSRQGKNQPQHF,TGTGCCAGCTCACGACAGGGGAAGAATCAGCCCCAGCATTTT
NA,many,TRBV9,TRBJ1-1,CASSEATENTEAFF,TGCGCCAGCAGTGAGGCGACAGAGAACACTGAAGCTTTCTTT
TRBD2,many,TRBV24-1,TRBJ2-1,CATSDFGGGFGEQFF,TGTGCCACCAGTGATTTTGGGGGGGGGTTCGGTGAGCAGTTCTTC
NA,NA,TRBV5-5,TRBJ1-5,CASSLGGDQRHQPQHF,TGTGCCAGCAGCTTGGGTGGGGATCAGCGCCATCAGCCCCAGCATTTT
NA,NA,TRBV29-1,TRBJ2-1,CSVGGLIEGYNEQFF,TGCAGCGTTGGGGGCTTGATTGAGGGGTACAATGAGCAGTTCTTC
TRBD2,many,TRBV7-9,TRBJ2-5,CASSSSGTIGETQYF,TGTGCCAGCAGCAGTTCCGGGACTATAGGAGAGACCCAGTACTTC
TRBD1,NA,TRBV12-3/TRBV12-4,TRBJ2-1,CASSLRDRGFEQFF,TGTGCCAGCAGTTTAAGGGACAGGGGCTTTGAGCAGTTCTTC
NA,few,TRBV27,TRBJ2-1,CASSFGYPPNEQFF,TGTGCCAGCAGTTTTGGGTATCCGCCCAATGAGCAGTTCTTC
NA,NA,TRBV20-1,TRBJ2-5,CSARDSSGWETQYF,TGCAGTGCTAGAGATTCGAGCGGTTGGGAGACCCAGTACTTC
NA,NA,TRBV4-2,TRBJ2-3,CASSARDQGWDTQYF,TGTGCCAGCAGTGCCCGGGACCAGGGATGGGATACGCAGTATTTT
TRBD1,NA,TRBV27,TRBJ1-1,CASYRQGVRNTEAFF,TGTGCCAGCTACCGACAGGGGGTAAGGAACACTGAAGCTTTCTTT
NA,NA,TRBV3-1,TRBJ1-2,CASSPGEGNYGYTF,TGTGCCAGCAGCCCCGGGGAGGGCAACTATGGCTACACCTTC
NA,NA,TRBV30,TRBJ1-1,CAWSIPGGLEAFF,TGTGCCTGGAGTATCCCCGGGGGTCTTGAAGCTTTCTTT
NA,many,TRBV7-3,TRBJ1-1,CASSLMPGVNTEAFF,TGTGCCAGCAGCTTAATGCCCGGGGTGAACACTGAAGCTTTCTTT
NA,many,TRBV7-9,TRBJ1-1,CASSLDPARFEAFF,TGTGCCAGCAGCTTAGACCCGGCCAGGTTTGAAGCTTTCTTT
NA,once,TRBV19,TRBJ2-5,CASRTGETQYF,TGTGCCAGTAGAACCGGAGAGACCCAGTACTTC
NA,NA,TRBV27,TRBJ1-6,CASSLLGVGSPLHF,TGTGCCAGCAGTTTACTGGGGGTGGGTTCACCCCTCCACTTT
NA,many,TRBV13,TRBJ2-1,CASSPKLRNEQFF,TGTGCCAGCAGCCCTAAATTGAGAAATGAGCAGTTCTTC
NA,many,TRBV11-2,TRBJ1-3,CASSLVGGPGNTIYF,TGTGCCAGCAGCTTGGTGGGGGGACCTGGAAACACCATATATTTT
NA,NA,TRBV29-1,TRBJ2-5,CSVDGRAQETQYF,TGCAGCGTTGATGGGCGGGCCCAAGAGACCCAGTACTTC